This T cell receptor beta chain was sequenced during a study of Ad26.COV2.S vaccination and SARS-CoV-2 variants. Study details: Donor participated within the Ad26.COV2.S arm of the COV1001 trial. The vaccine Ad26.COV2.S was put into the muscle once, or twice with 56 days between.

Germline trimming cut 2 bases from V and 8 bases from J; bases unmatched to any gene: 11. Germline assignment: CDR1 GTSNPN and CDR2 SVGIG (reference sequence). The CDR3 length is 14 residues. Here immunoSEQ multiplex PCR was the method, and the copy in TCRdb shows in-frame clones only, minus some. Of approximately 480,000 clones listed, around nine tenths are singletons. Study-wide findings and caveats: Measurement of non-spike TCR breadth gave similar results in vaccine and placebo recipients. Spike-specific responses of CD8+ and CD4+ T cells were reported to display substantial breadth after vaccination.

As to treatment: 15 to 20 received Ad26.COV2.S at low or high dose, single or two shots; roughly five received placebo; per-sample allocation not given. Sample collection was performed on day 63 after the first vaccine or placebo injection. A remark on this clone: Its antigen is undetermined.

This chain uses TRBV30 with TRBJ1-2, with 7 bases that match TRBD1. The clonotype was recovered from a person between 18 and 65 years old who received the Ad26.COV2.S COVID-19 vaccine or a placebo. The sequenced sample was peripheral blood, obtained in a trial of Ad26.COV2.S vaccine versus placebo. The CDR3 spells CAWSPRDSPRGYTF. DNA for the CDR3: TGTGCCTGGAGTCCTCGGGACAGTCCACGAGGCTACACCTTC.